The clone carrying this T cell receptor beta chain was detected many times. What it recognizes is unknown. This entry comes from a study of breast tumors, draining lymph nodes, adjacent tissues. Study conclusions and caveats: That most tumor T cells come from lymph nodes remained unproven.

The lymph nodes were axillary draining lymph nodes from breast cancer patients. TCRdb ran MiXCR on the multiplex PCR reads and lists one entry per CDR3 protein. The sample has some 120,000 distinct CDR3 sequences, 20% to 25% seen once. V was cut by 3 bases and J by 0 bases, with 18 bases left in between. CDR3 length equals 18 residues. CDR1 and CDR2 (germline): ENHRY, SYGVKD. The chain is built from TRBV10-3 and TRBJ1-3, with D maybe TRBD1 (6 bases). Sequencing was performed on axillary lymph node tissue. This clonotype originated in a female donor with breast cancer. Some clones in this sample may be carry-over from other donors' samples. The CDR3 region has the DNA TGTGCCATCAGTGATCCGGCAGGGGTCCGGAGCTCTGGAAACACCATATATTTT. It translates to CAISDPAGVRSSGNTIYF.